Below, 30 T cell receptor beta chains from the same sample are listed, as sequenced in a study of T cell responses to AZD1222 COVID-19 vaccine. Assay: immunoSEQ multiplex PCR; the TCRdb copy retains only in-frame clones and omits some. The table lists some 60,000 clones, roughly 80% of them singletons, with 3% to 4% in the top ten. Sequenced material: peripheral blood, taken 28 days after the second AZD1222 dose. The source is an adult who received the AZD1222 COVID-19 vaccine.

This clone appeared a single time. This chain connects TRBV5-4 to TRBJ1-2; 9 nucleotides match TRBD1. This CDR3 contains 15 residues. Germline V gives CDR1 SGHNT, CDR2 YYREEE (reference sequence). Trimming cost V 0 bases and J 3 bases; bases outside gene matches: 3. CDR3 nucleotides: TGTGCCAGCAGCTTGGACGGACAGGGGCACTATGGCTACACCTTC. It translates to CASSLDGQGHYGYTF.

V and J are TRBV6-1 and TRBJ1-1; D is uncertain. V shed 2 bases and J shed 1 base, with 5 bases lying between them. This CDR3 region has 13 residues. Germline assignment: CDR1 MNHNS and CDR2 SASEGT. CDR3 DNA sequence: TGTGCCAGCAGTGAAACTGGGAACACTGAAGCTTTCTTT. Amino acids: CASSETGNTEAFF.

The chain has TRBV6-5 and TRBJ1-1; TRBD1 aligns across 7 bases. Trimming cost V 2 bases and J 1 base; bases outside gene matches: 7. Germline V gene data show CDR1 as MNHEY and CDR2 as SVGAGI. CDR3 length equals 16 residues. CDR3 amino acids: CASSYPQQGRNTEAFF. CDR3 DNA: TGTGCCAGCAGTTACCCCCAACAGGGGCGGAACACTGAAGCTTTCTTT.

The chain carries TRBV28 and TRBJ1-5; D perhaps matches TRBD1 (5 bases). V lost 6 bases and J lost 8, with 17 bases in between. Germline lookup yields CDR1 MDHEN and CDR2 SYDVKM. The CDR3 has 14 amino acids. The CDR3 region is CASSPGGVEEPQHF. The CDR3 DNA reads TGTGCCAGCAGCCCTGGGGGGGTCGAGGAGCCCCAGCATTTT. The full variable domain, with the rest looked up from reference TRBV28 and TRBJ1-5, is DVKVTQSSRYLVKRTGEKVFLECVQDMDHENMFWYRQDPGLGLRLIYFSYDVKMKEKGDIPEGYSVSREKKERFSLILESASTNQTSMYLCASSPGGVEEPQHFGDGTRLSIL.

CDR3 in amino acids: CASRGYDTYEQYF. CDR3 bases: TGTGCCAGCAGAGGGTACGACACCTACGAGCAGTACTTC. This sequence joins TRBV7-9 and TRBJ2-7; no clear D. The CDR3 runs 13 residues. V lost 6 bases, J lost 2 bases, and 11 bases lay in between. CDR1 is SEHNR, CDR2 FQNEAQ, per germline (reference sequence).

The rearrangement joins TRBV24-1 to TRBJ2-3, with D perhaps TRBD2 (6 bases). V was shortened by 5 bases and J by 3 bases, with 14 bases between the two germline ends. Germline CDR1 is KGHDR and CDR2 is SFDVKD. The CDR3 sequence is 15 residues long. CDR3 nucleotide sequence: TGTGCCACCAGTGCCGGCGGGGCCTGGACAGATACGCAGTATTTT. Protein product: CATSAGGAWTDTQYF.

This rearrangement joins TRBV5-1 to TRBJ2-3; D is undetermined. The length of the CDR3 is 14 residues. The V and J ends lost 2 bases and 2 bases respectively, with 9 bases between them. The germline V gene encodes CDR1 SGHRS and CDR2 YFSETQ. The DNA of the CDR3 is TGCGCCAGCAGCTTCGGGTATATCACAGATACGCAGTATTTT. The encoded protein is CASSFGYITDTQYF.

This clone has a handful of counts. The V gene is TRBV3-1 (or the pseudogene TRBV3-2), the J gene TRBJ2-5, with D hard to call. The CDR3 is made up of 15 amino acids. The V gene lost 0 bases and the J gene lost 3 bases, with 11 bases spanning the gap. The germline V gene encodes CDR1 LGHDT and CDR2 YNNKEL (reference sequence). CDR3 amino acids: CASSQDVRREETQYF. The CDR3 bases are TGTGCCAGCAGCCAAGATGTAAGGAGAGAAGAGACCCAGTACTTC.

The chain recombines TRBV9 with TRBJ2-5, with 10 nucleotides matching TRBD1. The CDR3 extends over 18 amino acids. The V segment lost 0 bases and the J segment 1 base; nucleotides outside the gene matches: 9. From germline, CDR1 is SGDLS and CDR2 YYNGEE. CDR3 DNA: TGTGCCAGCAGCGTAGAAGTGGTTGGGACAGGGGCCCAAGAGACCCAGTACTTC. Residues: CASSVEVVGTGAQETQYF.

This chain connects TRBV2 to TRBJ1-2; weak D call: TRBD1 (5 bases). Germline V gene data show CDR1 as SNHLY and CDR2 as FYNNEI. The germline V and J ends were trimmed by 6 bases and 2 bases, with 16 bases remaining between them. The CDR3 extends over 15 amino acids. The CDR3 reads CASRPGAALNYGYTF. As DNA, the CDR3 is TGTGCCAGCAGACCCGGGGCGGCCCTGAACTATGGCTACACCTTC.

The chain uses TRBV28 and TRBJ1-4; D is unresolved. From germline, CDR1 is MDHEN and CDR2 SYDVKM. This CDR3 comprises 16 residues. V gave up 6 bases and J gave up 5 bases, with 19 bases separating them. This CDR3 is CASSPTAWTTNEKLFF. The CDR3 coding sequence is TGTGCCAGCAGCCCGACGGCTTGGACGACGAATGAAAAACTGTTTTTT.

V is TRBV28 and J is TRBJ1-4; TRBD1 matches 7 bases. The CDR3 has 15 residues. Per germline, CDR1 MDHEN and CDR2 SYDVKM. V was pared by 6 bases and J by 0 bases, with 4 bases of the junction left unmatched. The CDR3: CASSLTGATNEKLFF. The CDR3 nucleotides are TGTGCCAGCAGCCTCACAGGGGCAACTAATGAAAAACTGTTTTTT.

The chain combines TRBV7-2 with TRBJ2-4; 12 positions agree with TRBD2. V was pared by 4 bases and J by 0 bases, with 7 bases of the junction left unmatched. The CDR3 loop spans 18 amino acids. CDR1 and CDR2 from the germline V gene are SGHTA and FQGNSA. The CDR3 is CASSSPGLAGVAKNIQYF. DNA for the CDR3: TGTGCCAGCAGCTCCCCGGGACTAGCGGGTGTAGCCAAAAACATTCAGTACTTC.

V and J are TRBV6-5 and TRBJ1-3, with a tentative D call TRBD1 (5 bases). This CDR3 has 15 residues. Trimming pared 5 bases from V and 4 bases from J, leaving 15 bases between. The germline V gene has CDR1 MNHEY and CDR2 SVGAGI. In nucleotides, the CDR3 is TGTGCCAGCAGTAGGGGAGTGCAGGGAGGAAACACCATATATTTT. Its protein is CASSRGVQGGNTIYF.

V is TRBV7-9 and J is TRBJ1-4, with D unresolved. Trimming removed 3 bases at V and 7 bases at J, with 6 bases between. This CDR3 spans 12 amino acids. Germline V gene sequence: CDR1 SEHNR, CDR2 FQNEAQ (reference sequence). CDR3 region: CASSFVLEKLFF. CDR3 nucleotide sequence: TGTGCCAGCAGCTTTGTCCTTGAAAAACTGTTTTTT. Complete variable domain (other parts from reference TRBV7-9 and TRBJ1-4): DTGVSQNPRHKITKRGQNVTFRCDPISEHNRLYWYRQTLGQGPEFLTYFQNEAQLEKSRLLSDRFSAERPKGSFSTLEIQRTEQGDSAMYLCASSFVLEKLFFGSGTQLSVL.

As for this clone: Other DNA sequences in this sample translate to the same CDR3. The J gene is TRBJ1-1, the V gene TRBV28, with D unresolved. CDR3 length: 13 amino acids. V lost 1 base to trimming and J lost 1 base, with 4 bases between them. The germline V gene has CDR1 MDHEN and CDR2 SYDVKM. The CDR3 DNA reads as TGTGCCAGCAGTTTATTTGGGAACACTGAAGCTTTCTTT. This gives the protein CASSLFGNTEAFF.

This rearrangement joins TRBV6-6 to TRBJ1-3; maybe TRBD1 (6 bases). CDR3 length: 16 residues. Germline V gene lookup returns CDR1 MNHNY and CDR2 SVGAGI (reference sequence). V shed 2 bases and J shed 2 bases, with 13 bases lying between them. The CDR3 here is CASSYPFTGTGNTIYF. Written as DNA, the CDR3 is TGTGCCAGCAGTTACCCCTTCACAGGGACTGGAAACACCATATATTTT.

This rearrangement joins TRBV4-1 to TRBJ1-2, with D perhaps matching TRBD1 (5 bases). This CDR3 comprises 15 residues. Germline V lookup: CDR1 MGHRA, CDR2 YSYEKL. The ends were cut back, 0 bases at V and 7 bases at J, with 15 bases in the middle. The CDR3 region is CASSQDRIRALGYTF. The CDR3 nucleotides are TGCGCCAGCAGCCAAGATCGGATCAGGGCGCTTGGCTACACCTTC.

This clone came up once. This sequence joins TRBV2 and TRBJ1-1; TRBD1 might be the D (6 bases). This CDR3 has 15 residues. CDR1 is SNHLY, CDR2 FYNNEI, per germline. The V end lost 6 bases, the J end lost 5 bases, and 19 bases lay between the germline ends. The CDR3 DNA sequence: TGTGCCAGCAGCTTCAGGGGTGAGGTTACGACTGAAGCTTTCTTT. Protein: CASSFRGEVTTEAFF.

This sequence joins TRBV25-1 and TRBJ2-7; TRBD1 matches at 8 bases. After removal of 2 bases from V and 3 bases from J, the junction contained 0 bases not matched to a gene. This CDR3 region has 13 residues. Germline V gene sequence: CDR1 MGHDK, CDR2 SYGVNS. DNA of the CDR3: TGTGCCAGCAGTGAAACAGGGGGCTACGAGCAGTACTTC. The encoded protein is CASSETGGYEQYF.

The chain joins TRBV7-3 to TRBJ2-1; 9 bases line up with TRBD2. V lost 6 bases and J lost 9; bases outside the gene matches: 12. Germline-derived CDR1 and CDR2 are SGHTA and FQGTGA. The CDR3 length is 15 residues. The CDR3 protein is CASRLSSGVLGEQFF. The CDR3, as DNA: TGTGCCAGCAGATTGTCTAGCGGGGTTTTAGGTGAGCAGTTCTTC.

The J gene is TRBJ1-5, the V gene TRBV28; D unclear. The CDR3 totals 12 residues. The germline V gene encodes CDR1 MDHEN and CDR2 SYDVKM. Trimming took off 7 bases at V and 4 bases at J, with 8 bases between the two ends. The CDR3 DNA reads as TGTGCCAGCAACAGCCAGAATCAGCCCCAGCATTTT. Its translation is CASNSQNQPQHF.

This chain uses TRBV19 with TRBJ1-1, with D maybe TRBD1 (6 bases). V was clipped by 7 bases and J by 11 bases, with 20 bases between them. This CDR3 has 13 residues. Germline CDR1 LNHDA, CDR2 SQIVND (reference sequence). CDR3 in DNA: TGTGCCAGTACTGCTCAAAGGGGGACTAGGGCTTTCTTT. Amino acid sequence: CASTAQRGTRAFF.

The V and J genes are TRBV10-3 and TRBJ2-3, with a weak D call TRBD2 (6 bases). The CDR3 has 14 amino acids. Germline assignment: CDR1 ENHRY and CDR2 SYGVKD. V was clipped by 10 bases and J by 0 bases, with 14 bases between them. The DNA of the CDR3 is TGTGCCACCCGGACTACCGAAAGCACAGATACGCAGTATTTT. Translation: CATRTTESTDTQYF.

The chain carries TRBV7-9 and TRBJ1-2, with a tentative D call TRBD1 (6 bases). V was pared by 2 bases and J by 1 base, with 8 bases between. CDR1 is SEHNR and CDR2 is FQNEAQ in the germline V gene (reference sequence). There are 14 residues in the CDR3. The CDR3 loop reads CASSLQGINYGYTF. The CDR3 coding sequence is TGTGCCAGCAGCTTACAGGGGATTAACTATGGCTACACCTTC.

The V call is TRBV6-5, the J call TRBJ1-1; possible D gene TRBD1, 5 bases. CDR3 length: 14 residues. The germline CDR1 and CDR2 sequences are MNHEY and SVGAGI. The V gene lost 6 bases and the J gene lost 8 bases, with 19 bases spanning the gap. DNA of the CDR3: TGTGCCAGCAGCACCTCGGGGCACCCCGGAGAAGCTTTCTTT. Its protein is CASSTSGHPGEAFF.

V usage is TRBV11-3 and J usage is TRBJ2-2; 13 nucleotides match TRBD2. Germline CDR1 SGHNT, CDR2 YENEEA. This CDR3 contains 18 residues. J was trimmed by 3 bases and V by 4 bases; bases with no gene match: 8. CDR3 sequence (DNA): TGTGCCAGCAGCTCTACTCGGACTAGCGGGGGCTACACCGGGGAGCTGTTTTTT. Its protein is CASSSTRTSGGYTGELFF.

The V and J genes are TRBV11-2 and TRBJ2-2; D uncertain. Germline CDR1 reads SGHAT; CDR2 reads FQNNGV. V lost 2 bases to trimming and J lost 8 bases, with 3 bases between them. The CDR3 sequence is 11 residues long. CDR3 protein: CASSLRGELFF. Here the CDR3 DNA reads TGTGCCAGCAGCTTACGAGGGGAGCTGTTTTTT.

The chain links TRBV4-2 to TRBJ1-3; 7 nucleotides match TRBD1. CDR1 and CDR2 (germline): LGHNA, YNFKEQ. V dropped 4 bases and J dropped 0; count of bases not matched to a gene: 21. There are 21 residues in the CDR3. The CDR3 sequence: CASSPSLPGQLIIHSGNTIYF. The CDR3 DNA sequence: TGTGCCAGCAGCCCCTCCCTCCCGGGACAGCTTATAATCCACTCTGGAAACACCATATATTTT.

The CDR3 here is CASSPLAGGSGANVLTF. The CDR3 nucleotides read TGTGCCAGCAGTCCATTAGCGGGGGGCTCTGGGGCCAACGTCCTGACTTTC. The chain couples TRBV6-6 to TRBJ2-6; 10 bases map to TRBD2. There are 17 residues in the CDR3. In germline, CDR1 is MNHNY, CDR2 SVGAGI (reference sequence). With 5 bases clipped from V and 0 bases from J, the junction kept 4 bases outside the gene matches.